This T cell receptor (beta chain) was recorded in a study of CD8 T cells in Susac syndrome. Whole-study results and caveats: Only a relatively small number of individuals were included in the TCR sequencing and HLA analysis.

Details on this clonotype: Its specificity is unknown.

The study sequenced TCR beta in blood CD8+ and CD4+ T cells. The RNA input was about 0.5 to 1 ug, and it was reverse transcribed with random hexamers. TCRdb ran MiXCR on the immunoSEQ multiplex PCR reads and lists one entry per CDR3 protein. The sample has roughly 300,000 distinct CDR3 sequences; approximately 85% are singletons. This TCR came from a human donor with multiple sclerosis. Sequenced sample: CD8+ T cells from PBMCs.

The CDR3 DNA reads as TGTGCCAGCGGCCCCGCGAGACACAATGAGCAGTTCTTC. This translates into CASGPARHNEQFF. The chain joins TRBV27 to TRBJ2-1; D is undetermined. Germline V CDR1 and CDR2: MNHEY, SMNVEV (reference sequence). Between the trimmed V and J ends, which lost 8 bases and 5 bases, there was a span of 13 bases. This CDR3 spans 13 amino acids.